A selection of T cell receptor beta chains follows, all from one sample in a study of cytomegalovirus exposure and HLA in healthy donors. Data came from immunoSEQ multiplex PCR; TCRdb stores just in-frame clones and leaves some out. The sample yields 110,000 or so clones, about 9.4% seen once. Sequenced sample: PBMCs. All receptors come from a woman in her thirties or forties in good health and CMV-seropositive. Both conserved end residues are part of each CDR3.

v_call cdr3_aa
TRBV2 CASSELGVSQHF
TRBV19 CASKVLEAEKLFF
TRBV27 CASSRQGGIYEQYF
TRBV6-5 CASASGGAYNEQFF
TRBV19 CASSYSDRVLNTEAFF
TRBV10-2 CASSETEGADTQYF
TRBV19 CASSNLRGTEAFF
TRBV6-4 CASMGAGTEAFF
TRBV5-8 CASSPPLTGSGPYSNQPQHF
TRBV6-1 CASSDFSGGADTQYF
TRBV28 CASSFGATQGEQYF
TRBV21-1 CASSKAVGVNTEAFF
TRBV7-6 CASSLVPVGGTQYF
TRBV11-2 CASSPGQGLEQYF
TRBV5-6 CASSRATSGNTIYF
TRBV27 CASSFWRGAMETQYF
TRBV27 CASSPRGEPGDYEQYF
TRBV10-3 CAISGDRGLEQYF
TRBV5-1 CASSVGQPSNYGYTF
TRBV6-1 CASSSPAASTDTQYF
TRBV2 CASRGQWTVINEQYF
TRBV6-4 CASGAGQGAADTQYF
TRBV6-4 CATRDSGGHGYTF
TRBV9 CASNLAGALTDTQYF
TRBV5-1 CASSFVSGENYGYTF
TRBV5-1 CASSLRGWDRGRNEQFF
TRBV5-1 CASSPGTGTGELFF
TRBV27 CASSFGRTGGYGYTF
TRBV30 CAWSARWEQYF
TRBV27 CASSATSYGYTF
TRBV7-6 CASSLTGLPYEQYF
TRBV6-5 CASSWVGGKMETQYF
TRBV9 CASSVGRGTEAFF
TRBV5-1 CASSLTGIAINSPLHF
TRBV5-1 CASSLGGENTEAFF
TRBV6-1 CACGGGVSYEQYF
TRBV5-1 CASSPTGTSGGVSYEQYF
TRBV15 CATSTSPGGATDTQYF
TRBV27 CASSSDRDRASHFGYTF
TRBV28 CASSLPGQGTGELFF
TRBV5-1 CASSLATGGGEAFF
TRBV18 CASSPPTGTEQYF
TRBV19 CASRTGEAGELFF
TRBV6-1 CASSEADRDYSNQPQHF
TRBV5-4 CASSDPTGGYNSPLHF
TRBV4-2 CASSQDLGQGILVNNSPLHF
TRBV10-3 CAISESAPGTTQKTQYF
TRBV5-5 CASSAGQDSNQPQHF
TRBV11-2 CASKYRQGAYSPLHF